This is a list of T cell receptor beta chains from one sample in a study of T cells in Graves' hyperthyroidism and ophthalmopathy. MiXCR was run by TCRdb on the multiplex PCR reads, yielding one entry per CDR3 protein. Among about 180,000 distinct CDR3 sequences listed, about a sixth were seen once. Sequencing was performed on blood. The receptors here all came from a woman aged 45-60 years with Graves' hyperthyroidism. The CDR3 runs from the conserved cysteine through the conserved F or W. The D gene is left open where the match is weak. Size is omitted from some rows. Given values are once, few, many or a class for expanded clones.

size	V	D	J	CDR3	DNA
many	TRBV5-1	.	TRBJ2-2	CASSFPLNTGELFF	TGCGCCAGCAGCTTCCCGCTAAACACCGGGGAGCTGTTTTTT
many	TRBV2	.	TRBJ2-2	CASNRGQPTGELFF	TGTGCCAGCAACCGCGGGCAGCCCACCGGGGAGCTGTTTTTT
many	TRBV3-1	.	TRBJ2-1	CASSQDPGGRAYNEQFF	TGTGCCAGCAGCCAAGATCCCGGGGGGCGTGCCTACAATGAGCAGTTCTTC
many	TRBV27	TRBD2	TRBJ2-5	CASNRLAGGQETQYF	TGTGCCAGCAATAGACTAGCGGGGGGCCAAGAGACCCAGTACTTC
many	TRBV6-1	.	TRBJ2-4	CASSERGSLAKNIQYF	TGTGCCAGCAGTGAAAGGGGCAGCCTAGCCAAAAACATTCAGTACTTC
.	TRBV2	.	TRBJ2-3	CASKQTADTQYF	TGTGCCAGCAAACAGACAGCAGATACGCAGTATTTT
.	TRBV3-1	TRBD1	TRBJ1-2	CASRRQGANYGYTF	TGTGCCAGCAGGAGACAGGGGGCGAACTATGGCTACACCTTC
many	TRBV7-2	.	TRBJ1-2	CASSALGASLGGYTF	TGTGCCAGCAGCGCGCTTGGCGCATCTCTGGGTGGCTACACCTTC
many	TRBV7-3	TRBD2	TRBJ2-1	CASSLTSVAGGREQFF	TGTGCCAGCAGCTTAACGAGTGTAGCGGGGGGCCGTGAGCAGTTCTTC
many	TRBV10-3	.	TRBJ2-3	CAISDAEDTQYF	TGTGCCATCAGTGATGCGGAAGATACGCAGTATTTT
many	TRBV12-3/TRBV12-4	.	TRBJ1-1	CASSLGRRGYYTEAFF	TGTGCCAGCAGTTTAGGCCGAAGGGGGTACTACACTGAAGCTTTCTTT
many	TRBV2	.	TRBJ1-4	CASIQSATNEKLFF	TGTGCCAGCATACAGAGCGCAACTAATGAAAAACTGTTTTTT
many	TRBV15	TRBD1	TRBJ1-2	CATSRDPTGDYGYTF	TGTGCCACCAGCAGAGACCCCACAGGGGACTATGGCTACACCTTC
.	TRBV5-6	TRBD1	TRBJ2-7	CASSFRDRVYYEQYF	TGTGCCAGCAGCTTCCGGGACAGGGTCTACTACGAGCAGTACTTC
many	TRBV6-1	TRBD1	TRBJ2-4	CASSKGQGAVAKNIQYF	TGTGCCAGCAGTAAGGGACAGGGGGCTGTCGCCAAAAACATTCAGTACTTC
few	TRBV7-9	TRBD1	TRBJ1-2	CASSPGQGTFRYTF	TGTGCCAGCAGCCCGGGACAGGGGACGTTTCGCTACACCTTC
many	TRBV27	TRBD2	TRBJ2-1	CASTLYSSGTTDNEQFF	TGTGCCAGCACCCTTTACTCTTCCGGGACTACGGACAATGAGCAGTTCTTC
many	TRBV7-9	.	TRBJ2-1	CASSLRGPDDNQQFF	TGTGCCAGCAGCCTGCGGGGGCCCGATGATAATCAGCAGTTCTTC
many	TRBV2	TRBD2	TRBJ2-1	CASSATSGGRGSAYNEQFF	TGTGCCAGCAGCGCGACTAGCGGGGGGCGGGGTAGCGCCTACAATGAGCAGTTCTTC
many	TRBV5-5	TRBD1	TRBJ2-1	CASSRWTGRGTEQFF	TGTGCCAGCAGCCGGTGGACAGGGAGAGGAACTGAGCAGTTCTTC
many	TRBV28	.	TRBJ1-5	CASSHPHSNQPQHF	TGTGCCAGCAGCCACCCTCATAGCAATCAGCCCCAGCATTTT
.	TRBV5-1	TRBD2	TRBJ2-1	CASSWLAGGYYNEQFF	TGCGCCAGCAGCTGGTTAGCGGGGGGGTACTACAATGAGCAGTTCTTC
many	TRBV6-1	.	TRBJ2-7	CASSPPSYEQYF	TGTGCCAGCAGTCCCCCTTCCTACGAGCAGTACTTC
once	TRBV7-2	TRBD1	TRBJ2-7	CASSLVTGAAEQYF	TGTGCCAGCAGCTTAGTCACAGGGGCGGCAGAGCAGTACTTC
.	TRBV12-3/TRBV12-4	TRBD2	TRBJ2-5	CASSLQLAGRETQYF	TGTGCCAGCAGTTTACAACTAGCGGGGAGGGAGACCCAGTACTTC
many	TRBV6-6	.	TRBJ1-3	CASSYSRALSGNTIYF	TGTGCCAGCAGTTACAGCAGAGCCCTCTCTGGAAACACCATATATTTT
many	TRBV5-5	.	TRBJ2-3	CASTGGAFTDTQYF	TGTGCCAGCACCGGGGGTGCTTTCACAGATACGCAGTATTTT
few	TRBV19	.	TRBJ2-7	CASSTAPSGEQYF	TGTGCCAGTAGTACAGCCCCGTCGGGCGAGCAGTACTTC
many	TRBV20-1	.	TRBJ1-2	CSALLDYGVSGANYGYTF	TGCAGTGCTCTGCTAGATTACGGTGTTAGCGGTGCTAACTATGGCTACACCTTC
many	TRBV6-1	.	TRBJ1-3	CASKAWDGSGNTIYF	TGTGCCAGCAAAGCATGGGACGGCTCTGGAAACACCATATATTTT
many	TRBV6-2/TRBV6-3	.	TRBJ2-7	CASSYDRTRGEQYF	TGTGCCAGCAGTTATGACAGGACGAGGGGCGAGCAGTACTTC
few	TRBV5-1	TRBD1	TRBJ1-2	CASAKGQNYGYTF	TGCGCCAGCGCCAAGGGACAGAACTATGGCTACACCTTC
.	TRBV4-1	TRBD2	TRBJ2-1	CASSQVFSGGRRSYNEQFF	TGCGCCAGCAGCCAAGTTTTTAGCGGGGGGAGGCGCTCCTACAATGAGCAGTTCTTC
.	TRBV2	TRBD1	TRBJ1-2	CASSGDRGYGYTF	TGTGCCAGCAGTGGGGACAGGGGCTACGGCTACACCTTC
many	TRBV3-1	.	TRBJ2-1	CASSQEIPDNSYNEQFF	TGTGCCAGCAGCCAAGAAATCCCGGACAACTCCTACAATGAGCAGTTCTTC
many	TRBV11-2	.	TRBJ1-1	CASSLDRSGSSDTEAFF	TGTGCCAGCAGCTTAGATAGGTCAGGGTCATCGGACACTGAAGCTTTCTTT
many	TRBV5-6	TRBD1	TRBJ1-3	CASSADRANTIYF	TGTGCCAGCAGCGCGGACAGGGCGAACACCATATATTTT
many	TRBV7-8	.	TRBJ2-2	CASSFPGAANTGELFF	TGTGCCAGCAGCTTCCCCGGGGCAGCGAACACCGGGGAGCTGTTTTTT
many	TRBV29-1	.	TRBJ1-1	CSVGDLEYMNTEAFF	TGCAGCGTTGGGGATCTTGAGTACATGAACACTGAAGCTTTCTTT